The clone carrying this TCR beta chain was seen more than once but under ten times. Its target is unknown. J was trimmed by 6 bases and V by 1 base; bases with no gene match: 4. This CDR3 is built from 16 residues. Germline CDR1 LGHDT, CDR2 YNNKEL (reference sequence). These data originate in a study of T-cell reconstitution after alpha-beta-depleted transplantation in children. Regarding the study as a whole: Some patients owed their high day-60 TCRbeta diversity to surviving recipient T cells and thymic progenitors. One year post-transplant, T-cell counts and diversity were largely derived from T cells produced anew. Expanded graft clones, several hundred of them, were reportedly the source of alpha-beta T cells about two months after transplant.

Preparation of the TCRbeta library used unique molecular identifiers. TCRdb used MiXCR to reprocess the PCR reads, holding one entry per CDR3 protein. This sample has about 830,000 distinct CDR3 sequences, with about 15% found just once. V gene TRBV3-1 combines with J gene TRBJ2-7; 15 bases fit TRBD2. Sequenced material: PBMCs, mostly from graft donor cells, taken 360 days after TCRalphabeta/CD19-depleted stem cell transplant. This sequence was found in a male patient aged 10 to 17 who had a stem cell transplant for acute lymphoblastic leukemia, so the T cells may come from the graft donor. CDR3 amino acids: CASSQGGLAGGGEQYF. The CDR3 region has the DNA TGTGCCAGCAGCCAAGGGGGACTAGCGGGAGGCGGCGAGCAGTACTTC.